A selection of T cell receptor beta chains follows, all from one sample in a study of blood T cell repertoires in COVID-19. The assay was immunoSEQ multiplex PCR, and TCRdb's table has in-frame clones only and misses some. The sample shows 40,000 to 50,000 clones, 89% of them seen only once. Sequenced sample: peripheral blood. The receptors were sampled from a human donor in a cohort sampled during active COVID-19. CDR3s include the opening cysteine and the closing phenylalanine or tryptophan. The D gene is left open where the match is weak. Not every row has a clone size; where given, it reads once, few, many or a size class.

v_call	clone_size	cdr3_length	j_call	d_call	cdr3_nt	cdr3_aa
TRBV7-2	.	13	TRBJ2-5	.	TGTGCCAGCAGCTTCTCAGGCCAAGAGACCCAGTACTTC	CASSFSGQETQYF
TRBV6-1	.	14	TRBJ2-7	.	TGTGCCAGCAGTGAAAGAGCGGATCCCTACGAGCAGTACTTC	CASSERADPYEQYF
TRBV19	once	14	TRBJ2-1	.	TGTGCCAGTAGTCAACAGGGTTTTGATAGTGAGCAGTTCTTC	CASSQQGFDSEQFF
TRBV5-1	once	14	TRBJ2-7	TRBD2	TGCGCCAGCAGCTTGTCGGGACTATTCTACGAGCAGTACTTC	CASSLSGLFYEQYF
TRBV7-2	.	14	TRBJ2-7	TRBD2	TGTGCCAGCAGCAGCGGGGATAGCTCCTACGAGCAGTACTTC	CASSSGDSSYEQYF
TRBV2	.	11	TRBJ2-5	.	TGTGCCAGCAGTGAGGGCGAGACCCAGTACTTC	CASSEGETQYF
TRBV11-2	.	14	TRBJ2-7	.	TGTGCCAGCAGCTTAGCGTACGGGTCCTACGAGCAGTACTTC	CASSLAYGSYEQYF
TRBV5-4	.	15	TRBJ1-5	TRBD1	TGTGCCAGCAGCCCCGGGACAGGGAACAATCAGCCCCAGCATTTT	CASSPGTGNNQPQHF
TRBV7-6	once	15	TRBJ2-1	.	TGTGCCAGCAGCCGCAAAACAGGGGACGGGGGTGAGCAGTTCTTC	CASSRKTGDGGEQFF
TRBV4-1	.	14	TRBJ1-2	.	TGCGCCAGCAGCCAAGACGCGGTTGACTATGGCTACACCTTC	CASSQDAVDYGYTF
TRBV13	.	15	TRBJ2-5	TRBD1	TGTGCCAGCAGCGGCCAGTGGACAGGTCGAGAGACCCAGTACTTC	CASSGQWTGRETQYF
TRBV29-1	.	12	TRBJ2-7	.	TGCAGCGTTACTTGGGCAGGCTACGAGCAGTACTTC	CSVTWAGYEQYF
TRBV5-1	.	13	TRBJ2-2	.	TGCGCCAGCGGGCAACAGGTCACCGGGGAGCTGTTTTTT	CASGQQVTGELFF
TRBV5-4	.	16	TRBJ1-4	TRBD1	TGTGCCAGCAGCTTATACACCGGGACAGAGAATGAAAAACTGTTTTTT	CASSLYTGTENEKLFF
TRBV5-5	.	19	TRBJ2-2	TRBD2	TGTGCCAGCAGCCCAAGACTAGCGGGGGCCACCACTAGCACCGGGGAGCTGTTTTTT	CASSPRLAGATTSTGELFF
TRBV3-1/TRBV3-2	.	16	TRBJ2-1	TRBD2	TGTGCCAGCACCCCTCGGGTAGCGGGGGGGCGCAATGAGCAGTTCTTC	CASTPRVAGGRNEQFF
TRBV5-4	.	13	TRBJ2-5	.	TGTGCCAGCAGCTTGAGAACTCAAGAGACCCAGTACTTC	CASSLRTQETQYF
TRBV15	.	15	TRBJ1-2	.	TGTGCCACCAGCAGAGATAGGAATCCAGGGGACGGCTACACCTTC	CATSRDRNPGDGYTF
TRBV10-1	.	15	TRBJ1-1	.	TGCGCCAGCAGTGAGTCATGGGCGGGGGACACTGAAGCTTTCTTT	CASSESWAGDTEAFF
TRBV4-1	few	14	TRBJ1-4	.	TGCGCCAGCAGCCAAAACCACGCGGATGAAAAACTGTTTTTT	CASSQNHADEKLFF
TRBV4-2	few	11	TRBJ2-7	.	TGTGCCAGCAGCCAATCCTCCGAGCAGTACTTC	CASSQSSEQYF
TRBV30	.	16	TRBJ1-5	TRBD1	TGTGCCTGGAGTGTAAACAGGGGATCGGGCAATCAGCCCCAGCATTTT	CAWSVNRGSGNQPQHF
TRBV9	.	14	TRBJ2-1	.	TGTGCCAGCAGCGTAGGGCTAGCTTACAATGAGCAGTTCTTC	CASSVGLAYNEQFF